Shown below are 16 T cell receptor beta chains from a single sample sequenced in a study of cytomegalovirus exposure and HLA in healthy donors (dated by TCRdb to about 2017). The library was produced with the immunoSEQ multiplex PCR assay. For the multiplex PCR, a mixture combining 60 forward primers for TCR Vbeta segments and 13 reverse primers for TCR Jbeta segments was used. In its TCRdb copy, this immuneACCESS table keeps in-frame sequences only and misses some clones. Where compared with another copy, unresolved V genes explain less than half of these, and the others have no known cause. For this sample the table gives just under 250,000 clones, of which 82% were detected only once. Around 5% of the sample lies in the top ten. The specimen sequenced was PBMCs. The receptors come from a woman aged 40-49 years in good health and CMV-seropositive.

The chain uses TRBV4-3 and TRBJ2-1; TRBD2 aligns across 7 bases. The V gene's germline CDR1 is LGHNA and CDR2 YSLEER. The trim removed 0 bases at V and 0 bases at J, leaving 11 bases unmatched. The CDR3 extends over 19 amino acids. The CDR3 loop reads CASSQDKRGGFSSYNEQFF. Written as DNA, the CDR3 is TGCGCCAGCAGCCAAGATAAGAGGGGAGGGTTTAGCTCCTACAATGAGCAGTTCTTC.

J is TRBJ2-3 and V is TRBV5-4, with TRBD1 matching over 9 bases. Trimming at V came to 3 bases and at J to 2 bases, leaving 4 bases not matched to a gene. Per the germline V gene, CDR1 is SGHNT and CDR2 is YYREEE (reference sequence). CDR3 length equals 15 residues. The CDR3 nucleotides are TGTGCCAGCAGCTGGGACAGGGCAAACACAGATACGCAGTATTTT. This gives the protein CASSWDRANTDTQYF. The full variable domain, rest sourced from reference TRBV5-4 and TRBJ2-3, is ETGVTQSPTHLIKTRGQQVTLRCSSQSGHNTVSWYQQALGQGPQFIFQYYREEENGRGNFPPRFSGLQFPNYSSELNVNALELDDSALYLCASSWDRANTDTQYFGPGTRLTVL.

This sequence joins TRBV16 and TRBJ1-6; the match to TRBD1 covers 9 bases. V was clipped by 2 bases and J by 7 bases; unmatched bases: 3. This CDR3 spans 15 amino acids. The germline V gene encodes CDR1 KGHSY and CDR2 FQNENV. CDR3 nucleotide sequence: TGTGCCAGCAGCCAACAGGGACAGGGAAATTCACCCCTCCACTTT. Protein: CASSQQGQGNSPLHF.

This sequence joins TRBV18 and TRBJ1-3; 11 nucleotides align to TRBD1. This CDR3 contains 15 residues. V trimming: 3 bases; J trimming: 2 bases; junction bases outside the gene matches: 0. In germline, CDR1 is KGHSH, CDR2 LQKENI. The CDR3 here is CASSPGQGAGNTIYF. CDR3 DNA: TGTGCCAGCTCACCGGGACAGGGGGCTGGAAACACCATATATTTT.

The chain combines TRBV5-1 with TRBJ2-5, with 9 positions matching TRBD1. CDR1 is SGHRS, CDR2 YFSETQ, per germline. Trimming cost V 2 bases and J 2 bases; bases outside gene matches: 10. This CDR3 region has 17 residues. Here the CDR3 reads CASSLGGTGGRQETQYF. CDR3 DNA sequence: TGCGCCAGCAGCTTAGGTGGTACAGGGGGCCGGCAAGAGACCCAGTACTTC.

This chain uses TRBV18 with TRBJ2-5; TRBD2 matches at 9 bases. Trimming removed 0 bases from V and 5 bases from J; junction bases left unmatched: 4. Germline V gene lookup returns CDR1 KGHSH and CDR2 LQKENI. This CDR3 is 15 amino acids long. The CDR3, as DNA: TGTGCCAGCTCACCACCTAGCGGGGGTTCGGAGACCCAGTACTTC. Protein sequence: CASSPPSGGSETQYF.

The rearrangement joins TRBV5-1 to TRBJ2-7; weak D call: TRBD1 (5 bases). Germline loops: CDR1 SGHRS, CDR2 YFSETQ. The CDR3 length is 15 residues. Trimming removed 0 bases from V and 1 base from J, with 11 bases in between. CDR3: CASSLGQSSSYEQYF. The CDR3 nucleotides are TGCGCCAGCAGCTTGGGACAGAGCTCTTCCTACGAGCAGTACTTC.

The chain has TRBV27 and TRBJ2-2; TRBD1 matches at 9 bases. Germline V gene data show CDR1 as MNHEY and CDR2 as SMNVEV (reference sequence). This CDR3 has 15 residues. With V trimmed by 5 bases and J by 5 bases, 6 bases remained unmatched. The CDR3 DNA reads TGTGCCAGCAGTAGCCCGGGACAGGGTACCGGGGAGCTGTTTTTT. This translates into CASSSPGQGTGELFF.

The J gene is TRBJ2-7, the V gene TRBV4-1; D is uncertain. Germline values: CDR1 MGHRA, CDR2 YSYEKL. This CDR3 has 15 amino acids. Trimming took 0 bases from V and 0 from J, leaving 9 bases between them. DNA for the CDR3: TGCGCCAGCAGCCAAGATCCGTTCAGCTCCTACGAGCAGTACTTC. Translation: CASSQDPFSSYEQYF.

This sequence joins TRBV6-5 and TRBJ1-2, with TRBD1 identical over 7 bases. The CDR3 has 13 residues. V trimming: 6 bases; J trimming: 5 bases; junction bases outside the gene matches: 6. Germline CDR1 and CDR2: MNHEY and SVGAGI. CDR3 sequence reads: CASRPTGSYGYTF. Written as DNA, the CDR3 is TGTGCCAGCAGGCCGACAGGGTCATATGGCTACACCTTC.

The V call is TRBV4-1, the J call TRBJ2-7, with 7 bases lining up with TRBD2. CDR3 length: 16 residues. The trim removed 2 bases at V and 2 bases at J, leaving 9 bases unmatched. Germline CDR1 reads MGHRA; CDR2 reads YSYEKL. CDR3 protein: CASSQQSGVRPYEQYF. CDR3 in DNA: TGCGCCAGCAGCCAACAAAGCGGGGTCCGACCCTACGAGCAGTACTTC.

The chain joins TRBV7-9 to TRBJ2-3; D is uncertain. The CDR3 has 12 residues. V lost 4 bases and J lost 6, with 8 bases in between. The V gene's germline CDR1 is SEHNR and CDR2 FQNEAQ (reference sequence). CDR3 bases: TGTGCCAGCAGCTGGAGATACGATACGCAGTATTTT. Encoded protein: CASSWRYDTQYF.

The gene calls are TRBV19 and TRBJ1-1; D not resolved. V was cut by 5 bases and J by 7 bases, with 14 bases left in between. The V gene's germline CDR1 is LNHDA and CDR2 SQIVND (reference sequence). The CDR3 spans 13 residues. CDR3 loop: CASSLTPGNEAFF. The CDR3 DNA reads as TGTGCCAGTAGTCTAACTCCGGGGAATGAAGCTTTCTTT. Using reference TRBV19 and TRBJ1-1 for the parts outside the CDR3, the full variable domain is DGGITQSPKYLFRKEGQNVTLSCEQNLNHDAMYWYRQDPGQGLRLIYYSQIVNDFQKGDIAEGYSVSREKKESFPLTVTSAQKNPTAFYLCASSLTPGNEAFFGQGTRLTVV.

In its sample, this clone was seen a few times. This chain uses TRBV7-2 with TRBJ1-2; the D is unclear. The V end lost 5 bases, the J end lost 8 bases, and 15 bases lay between the germline ends. CDR1 and CDR2 from the germline V gene are SGHTA and FQGNSA. This CDR3 is built from 13 residues. In nucleotides, the CDR3 is TGTGCCAGCAGCGGAGAGGGCTACGGGGGCTACACCTTC. Its translation: CASSGEGYGGYTF.

The chain carries TRBV4-1 and TRBJ1-6, with 8 positions matching TRBD1. V shed 0 bases, J shed 5 bases, and the junction held 6 bases outside the gene matches. The CDR3 is 17 amino acids. The V gene's germline CDR1 is MGHRA and CDR2 YSYEKL. CDR3 region: CASSQDSRTGNNSPLHF. CDR3 nucleotides: TGCGCCAGCAGCCAAGATAGTCGGACAGGGAATAATTCACCCCTCCACTTT.

This clone was picked up one time. CDR3 protein: CASSSPQMAYEQYF. In nucleotides, the CDR3 is TGTGCCAGCTCATCGCCCCAGATGGCCTACGAGCAGTACTTC. V gene TRBV18 combines with J gene TRBJ2-7; D unclear. Trimming removed 5 bases at V and 2 bases at J, with 13 bases between. The CDR3 contains 14 residues. From germline, CDR1 is KGHSH and CDR2 LQKENI.